Below, 26 T cell receptor beta chains from the same sample are listed, as sequenced in a study of blood T cells in healthy people across ages. The second PCR ran about 6 to 11 cycles with a sample-barcoded 5' primer and J-beta primers. TCRdb reprocessed the 5' RACE reads with MiXCR, giving one entry per CDR3 protein. Among roughly 1.4 million distinct CDR3 sequences listed, 59% were seen once. The specimen sequenced was blood. Receptors were obtained from a man aged 18 to 30 in good health.

V is TRBV12-3 or TRBV12-4 and J is TRBJ2-7; 7 bases are shared with TRBD2. The CDR3 runs to 15 residues. The junction had 11 bases not matched to a gene; V was cut back by 7 bases and J by 2 bases. DNA for the CDR3: TGTGCCAGCAATCCCGGGGAGGGATCCGCCTACGAGCAGTACTTC. Amino acid sequence: CASNPGEGSAYEQYF.

Only a few counts were recorded for this clonotype. V usage is TRBV14 and J usage is TRBJ2-6, with 8 bases aligning to TRBD1. The CDR3 spans 17 residues. Germline assignment: CDR1 SGHDN and CDR2 FVKESK. V lost 5 bases and J lost 0; bases outside the gene matches: 6. CDR3 coding DNA: TGTGCCAGCAGCGATCCGGGACAGGACTCTGGGGCCAACGTCCTGACTTTC. The encoded protein is CASSDPGQDSGANVLTF.

This clonotype was found many times. Compared with germline, one end of the junction differs, possibly owing to a read error. This chain joins TRBV6-2 or TRBV6-3 and TRBJ2-3; D uncertain. This CDR3 has 13 residues. Germline V gene sequence: CDR1 MNHEY, CDR2 SVGEGT. The CDR3 DNA reads as TGTGCCAGCAGTGACTCGGGCGTTGATACGCAGTATTTT. Amino acids: CASSDSGVDTQYF.

This clonotype was seen only a few times. The chain carries TRBV10-3 and TRBJ2-5, with D perhaps TRBD1 (6 bases). V was cut by 0 bases and J by 2 bases, with 13 bases left in between. Germline CDR1 is ENHRY and CDR2 is SYGVKD. The CDR3 is made up of 16 amino acids. CDR3 coding DNA: TGTGCCATCAGTGAGTCGACAAGGACAGCACAAGAGACCCAGTACTTC. Translating gives CAISESTRTAQETQYF.

This sequence joins TRBV4-2 and TRBJ2-5, with D perhaps TRBD2 (6 bases). The CDR3 totals 16 residues. V was trimmed by 1 base and J by 5 bases, leaving 17 bases between them. Germline V lookup: CDR1 LGHNA, CDR2 YNFKEQ. CDR3 DNA: TGTGCCAGCAGCCAAGTGGAGGGAACCGTCAGGGAGACCCAGTACTTC. Protein: CASSQVEGTVRETQYF.

The rearrangement links TRBV6-5 to TRBJ2-1; 8 nucleotides match TRBD2. V trimming: 2 bases; J trimming: 0 bases; junction bases outside the gene matches: 3. The V gene's germline CDR1 is MNHEY and CDR2 SVGAGI. This CDR3 has 16 residues. Written as DNA, the CDR3 is TGTGCCAGCAGTTACCTACTAGCGGACTCCTACAATGAGCAGTTCTTC. Protein product: CASSYLLADSYNEQFF.

The V gene is TRBV4-1, the J gene TRBJ2-3, with 12 positions matching TRBD2. The germline gives CDR1 MGHRA, CDR2 YSYEKL. The junction had 0 bases not matched to a gene; V was cut back by 2 bases and J by 3 bases. The CDR3 has 15 amino acids. The CDR3 region has the DNA TGCGCCAGCAGCCAAACTAGCGGGAGGACAGATACGCAGTATTTT. Its translation is CASSQTSGRTDTQYF.

V gene TRBV12-3 or TRBV12-4 combines with J gene TRBJ2-2; D perhaps matches TRBD1 (7 bases). CDR3 length: 15 residues. Between the trimmed V and J ends, which lost 10 bases and 4 bases, there was a span of 19 bases. For the CDR3, the DNA is TGTGCCACCACCAAGGGCAGGGGGGCCACCGGGGAGCTGTTTTTT. It encodes CATTKGRGATGELFF.

This clonotype was seen more than once but under ten times. The chain recombines TRBV4-1 with TRBJ2-1; D is possibly TRBD1 or TRBD2 (5 bases each). The CDR3 totals 15 residues. Trimming cost V 1 base and J 6 bases, with 13 bases left between them. Germline V CDR1 and CDR2: MGHRA, YSYEKL. The CDR3 DNA is TGCGCCAGCAGCCAAGGTGCAGGGAGCCCCAATGAGCAGTTCTTC. Residues: CASSQGAGSPNEQFF.

The gene calls are TRBV7-9 and TRBJ1-4, with D hard to call. This CDR3 has 16 residues. In germline, CDR1 is SEHNR, CDR2 FQNEAQ (reference sequence). V lost 3 bases, J lost 3 bases, and 14 bases lay in between. CDR3 sequence (DNA): TGTGCCAGCAGCTTTATCCCCGCCGGGGCTAATGAAAAACTGTTTTTT. Translating it yields CASSFIPAGANEKLFF.

The V call is TRBV6-5, the J call TRBJ2-6; a weak D match, TRBD1 (5 bases). Per germline, CDR1 MNHEY and CDR2 SVGAGI. This CDR3 has 14 amino acids. In DNA form, the CDR3 reads TGTGCGACCAACAGGAACTCTGGGGCCAACGTCCTGACTTTC. Translating gives CATNRNSGANVLTF.

V is TRBV18 and J is TRBJ1-6, with 9 bases that match TRBD1. CDR1 KGHSH and CDR2 LQKENI come from the germline V gene. V gave up 2 bases and J gave up 9 bases; unmatched junction bases: 2. The CDR3 contains 14 residues. CDR3 sequence reads: CASSPGTGSSPLHF. In nucleotides, the CDR3 is TGTGCCAGCTCACCAGGGACAGGGTCTTCACCCCTCCACTTT. Full variable domain (rest looked up from reference TRBV18 and TRBJ1-6): NAGVMQNPRHLVRRRGQEARLRCSPMKGHSHVYWYRQLPEEGLKFMVYLQKENIIDESGMPKERFSAEFPKEGPSILRIQQVVRGDSAAYFCASSPGTGSSPLHFGNGTRLTVT.

In DNA form, the CDR3 reads TGCGCCAGCAGCCAAGGACGGACAGGGTCCCACGAGCAGTACTTC. It is translated as CASSQGRTGSHEQYF. The chain combines TRBV4-3 with TRBJ2-5, with 8 positions matching TRBD1. The closer fit of TRBJ2-7 to the DNA end suggests the J call may be wrong. The CDR3 has 15 amino acids. Germline V lookup: CDR1 LGHNA, CDR2 YSLEER.

This clonotype has only a few counts. The chain uses TRBV27 and TRBJ2-4; the match to TRBD2 covers 7 bases. The closer fit of TRBJ2-7 to the DNA end suggests the J call may be wrong. The CDR3 runs 14 residues. Germline CDR1 MNHEY, CDR2 SMNVEV (reference sequence). This CDR3 is CASSLWSSSGEQYF. CDR3 DNA: TGTGCCAGCAGTTTATGGTCCTCTAGCGGCGAGCAGTACTTC.

This rearrangement joins TRBV12-5 to TRBJ1-5; D is uncertain. V was clipped by 6 bases and J by 6 bases, with 15 bases between them. CDR1 and CDR2 from the germline V gene are LGHNT and FRNRAP. The CDR3 consists of 14 residues. The chain's CDR3 is CASGQGVLRQPQHF. For the CDR3, the DNA is TGTGCTAGTGGCCAAGGTGTACTGCGTCAGCCCCAGCATTTT.

The rearrangement uses TRBV3-1 and TRBJ2-7; TRBD2 agrees at 8 bases. Trimming at V came to 1 base and at J to 6 bases, leaving 8 bases not matched to a gene. Germline assignment: CDR1 LGHDT and CDR2 YNNKEL (reference sequence). The CDR3 has 15 amino acids. In DNA, the CDR3 is TGTGCCAGCAGCCAAGTCGAAGCGGGAGTTGGCGAGCAGTACTTC. The encoded protein is CASSQVEAGVGEQYF.

This clonotype has a single count. The rearrangement joins TRBV6-5 to TRBJ1-5; 7 positions agree with TRBD1. The CDR3 runs 16 residues. Germline V lookup: CDR1 MNHEY, CDR2 SVGAGI. J lost 5 bases, V lost 4 bases, and 11 bases had no gene match. DNA of the CDR3: TGTGCCAGCAGTTCGGACAGGACTAGCATCGATCAGCCCCAGCATTTT. Its protein product is CASSSDRTSIDQPQHF.

The V and J genes are TRBV6-5 and TRBJ2-1; D not certain. The length of the CDR3 is 12 residues. Germline-derived CDR1 and CDR2 are MNHEY and SVGAGI. V lost 6 bases and J lost 10, with 13 bases in between. The CDR3 DNA sequence: TGTGCCAGCAGCCGGGCCCAGCGAGAGCAGTTCTTC. It translates to CASSRAQREQFF.

The V gene is TRBV6-5, the J gene TRBJ1-1; D remains unclear. Germline CDR1 MNHEY, CDR2 SVGAGI. This CDR3 is built from 15 residues. Trimming shortened V by 0 bases and J by 0 bases, and 8 bases separated the two germline ends. DNA for the CDR3: TGTGCCAGCAGTTACTCCCAAGCGTTGAACACTGAAGCTTTCTTT. This translates into CASSYSQALNTEAFF.

As to this clonotype: Sequence at one end of the junction differs from germline and may be a read error. The J gene is TRBJ1-1, the V gene TRBV4-1; D is ambiguous. Germline V gene lookup returns CDR1 MGHRA and CDR2 YSYEKL. The CDR3 loop spans 14 amino acids. CDR3 protein: CASSQGQWGTEAFF. CDR3 DNA: TGCGCCAGTAGCCAAGGCCAGTGGGGCACTGAAGCTTTCTTT.

This sequence joins TRBV20-1 and TRBJ1-1; possible D gene TRBD1, 5 bases. Looked up from germline, CDR1 is DFQATT and CDR2 is SNEGSKA (reference sequence). The V end was cut by 1 base, the J end by 11 bases, with 14 bases between. CDR3 length: 12 residues. The CDR3 nucleotides read TGCAGTGCTAGAGTGCCTGACAGCCAGGCTTTCTTT. It yields the protein CSARVPDSQAFF.

The chain uses TRBV10-2 and TRBJ1-5; tentative D call: TRBD1 (5 bases). The CDR3 contains 14 residues. The V gene's germline CDR1 is WSHSY and CDR2 SAAADI. V lost 6 bases to trimming and J lost 2 bases, with 11 bases between them. CDR3 nucleotide sequence: TGCGCCAGCAGGGTGGGACTCGGCAATCAGCCCCAGCATTTT. Translation gives CASRVGLGNQPQHF.

The chain is built from TRBV15 and TRBJ2-7; 7 nucleotides match TRBD2. The CDR3 is made up of 15 amino acids. Per the germline V gene, CDR1 is LNHNV and CDR2 is YYDKDF (reference sequence). With V trimmed by 6 bases and J by 3 bases, 11 bases remained unmatched. The CDR3 nucleotides read TGTGCCACCAGTCAGACTAGCAAGGTTTTCTACGAGCAGTACTTC. Translated: CATSQTSKVFYEQYF. The full variable domain, with the rest looked up from reference TRBV15 and TRBJ2-7, is DAMVIQNPRYQVTQFGKPVTLSCSQTLNHNVMYWYQQKSSQAPKLLFHYYDKDFNNEADTPDNFQSRRPNTSFCFLDIRSPGLGDTAMYLCATSQTSKVFYEQYFGPGTRLTVT.

The chain is built from TRBV4-1 and TRBJ2-5; TRBD2 agrees at 9 bases. The J call may be mistaken, given a closer DNA end match to TRBJ2-7. The CDR3 has 14 amino acids. Germline V CDR1 and CDR2: MGHRA, YSYEKL. CDR3 amino acids: CASSQDPAGGEQYF. The CDR3 DNA is TGCGCCAGCAGCCAAGACCCAGCGGGAGGCGAGCAGTACTTC.

The chain joins TRBV7-9 to TRBJ2-1, with 10 bases matching TRBD2. The CDR3 spans 15 residues. CDR1 and CDR2 (germline): SEHNR, FQNEAQ (reference sequence). The V segment lost 4 bases and the J segment 8 bases; nucleotides outside the gene matches: 8. The CDR3 coding sequence is TGTGCCAGCAGCTCCGGGACTAGCGTCTCTGATGAGCAGTTCTTC. Encoded protein: CASSSGTSVSDEQFF. The full variable domain, completed using reference TRBV7-9 and TRBJ2-1, is DTGVSQNPRHKITKRGQNVTFRCDPISEHNRLYWYRQTLGQGPEFLTYFQNEAQLEKSRLLSDRFSAERPKGSFSTLEIQRTEQGDSAMYLCASSSGTSVSDEQFFGPGTRLTVL.

Comments on this clonotype: At one end the junction does not follow the germline gene, possibly because of a read error. The rearrangement joins TRBV4-2 to TRBJ1-4, with D possibly TRBD1 on 6 matching bases. The V gene's germline CDR1 is LGHNA and CDR2 YNFKEQ. The CDR3 covers 14 residues. This CDR3 is CASGQDTDRKKLFF. CDR3 in DNA: TGTGCCAGCGGCCAAGATACCGACAGGAAAAAACTGTTTTTT.